This T cell receptor (beta chain) was observed in a study of T cell changes during pregnancy in multiple sclerosis. Germline V gene data show CDR1 as LNHDA and CDR2 as SQIVND (reference sequence). Between the trimmed V and J ends, which lost 5 bases and 4 bases, there was a span of 17 bases. The CDR3 length is 15 residues. TCRdb's copy holds only in-frame clones and misses some; the assay was immunoSEQ multiplex PCR. The table has some 73,000 clones, 80% to 95% seen once. The TCR originated in a female donor in good health, enrolled as a control in a pregnancy study. The sample consisted of peripheral blood, taken in the third trimester of pregnancy. The chain is built from TRBV19 and TRBJ2-5, with a possible D match to TRBD1 (6 bases). CDR3 protein: CASSPPGRRGETQYF. CDR3 nucleotides: TGTGCCAGTAGTCCCCCGGGGCGCAGGGGAGAGACCCAGTACTTC.